The following is a TCR beta chain sequence with its context. Its antigen is unknown. The germline V and J ends were trimmed by 1 base and 11 bases, with 11 bases remaining between them. Germline V CDR1 and CDR2: LGHDT, YNNKEL (reference sequence). This CDR3 is built from 12 residues. The 5'RACE method, run with constant-segment primers, produced TCR alpha and TCR beta cDNA libraries (carrying sample barcodes and UMIs). From the 5' RACE reads, TCRdb called clonotypes with MiXCR, one entry per CDR3 protein. The profile shows 200,000 or so distinct CDR3 sequences, around 20% of them singletons. This sample stems from a study of T-cell memory formation after mild COVID-19. General study findings and limits: The study detected some responding clones in pre-infection memory, suggesting cross-reactive memory joined. Confirmation was lacking for SARS-CoV-2 specificity of second-wave clones that peaked on day 37. Clones contracting day 15 to 85 were balanced CD4/CD8; later expanders leaned CD4+.

The sequencing sample was made of PBMCs or a T cell subset sorted from them (not recorded which). V gene TRBV3-1 combines with J gene TRBJ1-1; D not certain. This receptor was obtained from an adult woman who had mild COVID-19 (a few samples of this study predate the infection). Cell type and time point are not known. CDR3 sequence (DNA): TGTGCCAGCAGCCAAGGGGTGGCAGGTGCTTTCTTT. Amino acids: CASSQGVAGAFF.